Listed below are T cell receptor beta chains from one sample, sequenced in a study of CD8+CD57+ T cells in acquired aplastic anemia. TCRdb passed the reads through MiXCR, listing each CDR3 protein once. The sample carries 40,000 to 50,000 distinct CDR3 sequences, 70% to 80% recorded once. Source material: sorted CD4+, CD8+, or CD8+CD57+ T cells (not recorded which) from PBMCs. The receptors were gathered from a human donor in good health, serving as a control. Both conserved end residues are part of each CDR3. A D gene is named only where the DNA matches it firmly. Part of the rows lack a size; the others show once, few, many or a class for expanded clones.

v_call	clone_size	j_call	d_call	cdr3_nt	cdr3_aa
TRBV2	NA	TRBJ2-5	TRBD1	TGTGCCAGCGGTGAGGGGGCAGGGGTGAGCCAGTACTTC	CASGEGAGVSQYF
TRBV19	few	TRBJ2-5	TRBD1	TGTGCCTCAGAGACAGGGGGAGGAGAGACCCAGTACTTC	CASETGGGETQYF
TRBV2	NA	TRBJ1-6	NA	TGTGCCAGCAGGGGTAGCTATAATTCACCCCTCCACTTT	CASRGSYNSPLHF
TRBV10-3	few	TRBJ2-5	TRBD2	TGTGCCATCAGTGAAAGCGGGGAGTCCCAAGAGACCCAGTACTTC	CAISESGESQETQYF
TRBV4-1	once	TRBJ2-7	NA	TGCGCCAGCAGCCAAGTCCCGCTAGCGTTCTACGAGCAGTACTTC	CASSQVPLAFYEQYF
TRBV2	once	TRBJ1-6	TRBD1	TGCGCCAGCAGTGGGCAGGGGGATAATTCACCCCTCCACTTT	CASSGQGDNSPLHF
TRBV18	many	TRBJ2-7	TRBD1	TGTGCCAGCTCACGAGACAGGGGCGAGCAGTACTTC	CASSRDRGEQYF
TRBV25-1	NA	TRBJ1-1	NA	TGTGCCAGCAGTGTTGGTTCCGTTGCGAACACTGAAGCTTTCTTT	CASSVGSVANTEAFF
TRBV10-3	NA	TRBJ2-7	TRBD2	TGTGCCAGCAAACTAGCGGGAGGGCCGTCGGAGTACTTC	CASKLAGGPSEYF
TRBV29-1	NA	TRBJ1-2	TRBD1	TGCAGCTTCGAGGACAGGGGCTATGGCTACACCTTC	CSFEDRGYGYTF
TRBV7-9	NA	TRBJ2-5	TRBD1	TGTGCCAGCAGCTTAGTCAGGGGGCGTGGGGAGACCCAGTACTTC	CASSLVRGRGETQYF
TRBV2	NA	TRBJ2-7	NA	TGTGCCAGCAGGGGAGGAGGACAGACCTACGAGCAGTACTTC	CASRGGGQTYEQYF
TRBV10-2	few	TRBJ1-2	NA	TGCGCCACCAGGCGACAGGACGGGGCCTATGGCTACACCTTC	CATRRQDGAYGYTF
TRBV2	once	TRBJ1-1	TRBD1	TGTGCTGGACAGGGGAACACTGAAGCTTTCTTT	CAGQGNTEAFF
TRBV9	once	TRBJ1-4	TRBD1	TGTGCCAGCAGTGGTGGACAGGGAAGTAATGAAAAACTGTTTTTT	CASSGGQGSNEKLFF
TRBV7-2	NA	TRBJ1-2	NA	TGTGCCGGTTACCGTTCTGATGGCTACACCTTC	CAGYRSDGYTF
TRBV9	once	TRBJ1-1	NA	TGTGCCAGCAGCGAGGAGACTGGAAAAGCTTTCTTT	CASSEETGKAFF
TRBV2	once	TRBJ2-7	TRBD2	TGTGCCAGCACCGGACTAGCGGGAGCTCTCGAGCAGTACTTC	CASTGLAGALEQYF
TRBV2	NA	TRBJ1-5	NA	TGTGCCAGCAGGGGTGACAGCAGCAATCAGCCCCAGCATTTT	CASRGDSSNQPQHF
TRBV4-1	once	TRBJ2-7	TRBD2	TGCGCCAGCAGACGACTAGCGGGGGACTACGAGCAGTACTTC	CASRRLAGDYEQYF
TRBV9	NA	TRBJ1-6	NA	TGTGCCAGCAGCGTAGCGCCTTCAGCCAGAAGCTCACCCCTCCACTTT	CASSVAPSARSSPLHF
TRBV4-2	medium-sized	TRBJ2-7	NA	TGTGCCAGCAGCCAAGAATTCGGGACCTCGTCCGACGAGCAGTACTTC	CASSQEFGTSSDEQYF
TRBV10-3	few	TRBJ2-5	TRBD2	TGTGCCATCAGTGAGTCGTTTCCTAGCGGGACCAGGGCGCAAGAGACCCAGTACTTC	CAISESFPSGTRAQETQYF
TRBV4-1	NA	TRBJ1-2	NA	TGCGCCAGCAGCCAAGATCAGACAGCCTGGTCATATGGCTACACCTTC	CASSQDQTAWSYGYTF
TRBV10-3	NA	TRBJ2-7	NA	TGTGCCATCAGCGCCGGGTCCTACGAGCAGTACTTC	CAISAGSYEQYF
TRBV25-1	NA	TRBJ2-3	NA	TGTGCCAGCAGCCTATGGGGAACAGATACGCAGTATTTT	CASSLWGTDTQYF
TRBV10-3	few	TRBJ2-7	NA	TGTGCCATCAGGACAGGACCTCAAGGAGAGCAGTACTTC	CAIRTGPQGEQYF
TRBV4-3	NA	TRBJ1-6	NA	TGCGCCAGCAGCCAAGTCTGGGACTCACCCCTCCACTTT	CASSQVWDSPLHF
TRBV15	NA	TRBJ2-5	NA	TGTGCCACCAGCAGAGGCTTGGAAGCGGAGACCCAGTACTTC	CATSRGLEAETQYF
TRBV10-3	NA	TRBJ2-3	TRBD2	TGTGCCATCAAAGTAGAACTAGCGAGCACAGATACGCAGTATTTT	CAIKVELASTDTQYF
TRBV29-1	NA	TRBJ2-7	TRBD1	TGCAGCGTTGGACAGGGAAGAGGGTACGAGCAGTATTTC	CSVGQGRGYEQYF
TRBV24-1	NA	TRBJ2-1	TRBD1	TGTGCCACCAGTGAAGGGGACAGACGAGGTGATGAGCAGTTCTTC	CATSEGDRRGDEQFF
TRBV6-1	many	TRBJ2-2	TRBD1	TGTGCCAGCAGCCAACCTACCGACAGGGGGGACACCGGGGAGCTGTTTTTT	CASSQPTDRGDTGELFF
TRBV7-3	NA	TRBJ2-5	NA	TGTGCCAGCAGCCAAGGGACTGGGTGGTCCCAGTACTTC	CASSQGTGWSQYF
TRBV10-3	NA	TRBJ1-5	NA	TGTGCCATCAGCCCCGACAGGACGAGTCAGCCCCAGCATTTT	CAISPDRTSQPQHF